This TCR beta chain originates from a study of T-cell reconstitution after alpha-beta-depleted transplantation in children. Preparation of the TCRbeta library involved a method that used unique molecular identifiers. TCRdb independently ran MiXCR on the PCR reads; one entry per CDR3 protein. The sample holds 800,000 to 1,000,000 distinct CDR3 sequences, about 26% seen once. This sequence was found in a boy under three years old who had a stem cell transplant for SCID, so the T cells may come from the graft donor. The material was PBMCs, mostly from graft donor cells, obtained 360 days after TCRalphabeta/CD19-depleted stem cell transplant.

This CDR3 is CASSYTPGQGRLSNQPQHF. The CDR3, as DNA: TGTGCCAGCAGTTACACCCCAGGACAGGGGCGGCTAAGCAATCAGCCCCAGCATTTT. The chain recombines TRBV6-2 or TRBV6-3 with TRBJ1-5; 9 bases line up with TRBD1. The J segment lost 1 base and the V segment lost 2 bases, leaving 12 bases of the junction unmatched. The germline V gene encodes CDR1 MNHEY and CDR2 SVGEGT. The CDR3 consists of 19 residues.